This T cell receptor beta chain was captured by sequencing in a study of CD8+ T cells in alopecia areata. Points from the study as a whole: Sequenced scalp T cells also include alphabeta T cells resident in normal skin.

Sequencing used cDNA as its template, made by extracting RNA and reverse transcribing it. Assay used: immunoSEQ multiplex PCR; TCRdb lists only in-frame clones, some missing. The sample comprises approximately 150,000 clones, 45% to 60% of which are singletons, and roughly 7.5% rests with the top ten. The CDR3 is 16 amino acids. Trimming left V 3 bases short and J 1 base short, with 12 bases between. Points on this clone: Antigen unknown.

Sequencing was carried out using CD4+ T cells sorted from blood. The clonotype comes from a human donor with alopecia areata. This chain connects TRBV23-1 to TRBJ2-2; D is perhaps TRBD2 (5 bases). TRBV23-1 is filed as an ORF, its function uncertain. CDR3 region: CASSQSEEENTGELFF. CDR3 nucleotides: TGCGCCAGCAGTCAGTCCGAGGAGGAGAACACCGGGGAGCTGTTTTTT.